Each of the 3 T cell receptor beta chains below was sequenced from the same sample in a study of T cell clonotyping in hematopoietic cell transplantation. Some clones are missing from TCRdb's copy, which holds only in-frame ones; the method was immunoSEQ multiplex PCR. The sample carries some 6,000 clones, approximately 90% recorded once. The specimen comprised peripheral blood mononuclear cells, sampled 100 days after allogeneic stem cell transplant. The source of these receptors is a female patient in her fifties or sixties who had an allogeneic stem cell transplant from a related donor, so the T cells may come from the graft donor. Some clones in this sample may be carry-over from other donors' samples.

V gene TRBV14 combines with J gene TRBJ1-2, with a weak D call TRBD1 (6 bases). The CDR3 spans 14 residues. CDR1 and CDR2 from the germline V gene are SGHDN and FVKESK. With 10 bases removed from V and 2 bases from J, the gap between germline ends came to 17 bases. CDR3 sequence (DNA): TGTGCCATATCTAGGGACACGAACAACTATGGCTACACCTTC. Translation gives CAISRDTNNYGYTF.

The chain carries TRBV5-6 and TRBJ1-1, with D possibly matching TRBD1 (5 bases). The germline V gene has CDR1 SGHDT and CDR2 YYEEEE. With 4 bases removed from V and 2 bases from J, the gap between germline ends came to 15 bases. This CDR3 comprises 15 residues. CDR3 nucleotides: TGTGCCAGCAGCCTGCGGGGGAGCTCAAACACTGAAGCTTTCTTT. Translation gives CASSLRGSSNTEAFF.

The chain uses TRBV7-2 and TRBJ2-7; D remains unclear. The germline V gene has CDR1 SGHTA and CDR2 FQGNSA. V lost 5 bases and J lost 0, with 8 bases in between. CDR3 length equals 13 residues. CDR3 sequence reads: CASSKTGSYEQYF. The CDR3 DNA is TGTGCCAGCAGCAAGACCGGCTCCTACGAGCAGTACTTC.